The 8 T cell receptor beta chains reported below all come from one sample, sequenced in a study of T cell responses to AZD1222 COVID-19 vaccine listed by TCRdb under 2021. The time point label, read with the paper, signifies: baseline before first vaccination. The protocol used for the library was the immunoSEQ multiplex PCR assay. Imported from immuneACCESS, the table was reduced by TCRdb to in-frame sequences with V and J called. These copies leave out some clones; in studies compared against another copy, an unresolved V gene accounts for under half, and the cause of the remainder is not known. The sample table lists more than 85,000 clones, about 85% of them with a count of one. The ten largest clones represent around 1.5% of the sample. The sequenced sample was peripheral blood, obtained on day 0 of AZD1222 vaccination. The receptors come from an adult in good health.

This sequence joins TRBV7-9 and TRBJ1-2, with 10 nucleotides matching TRBD1. The ends lost 5 bases at V and 8 bases at J; junction bases unmatched: 5. CDR3 length: 13 residues. The germline CDR1 and CDR2 sequences are SEHNR and FQNEAQ (reference sequence). As DNA, the CDR3 is TGTGCCAGCAGCCTCGGGACAGGGGACGGCTACACCTTC. Its translation: CASSLGTGDGYTF.

This clone was observed once. The chain links TRBV6-5 to TRBJ2-7; a weak D match, TRBD1 (5 bases). Trimming pared 5 bases from V and 6 bases from J, leaving 8 bases between. The germline CDR1 and CDR2 sequences are MNHEY and SVGAGI. CDR3 length: 11 amino acids. CDR3 sequence (DNA): TGTGCCAGCAGTCAGGGCTCCGAGCAGTACTTC. Translated, it gives CASSQGSEQYF.

V gene TRBV19 combines with J gene TRBJ1-3; TRBD1 is a possible D gene (6 bases). V shed 5 bases and J shed 2 bases, with 7 bases lying between them. From germline, CDR1 is LNHDA and CDR2 SQIVND (reference sequence). This CDR3 has 13 residues. The CDR3, as DNA: TGTGCCAGTAGTGAGGGGGCTGGAAACACCATATATTTT. This gives the protein CASSEGAGNTIYF.

For the CDR3, the DNA is TGTGCTAGTGGTTTGACGACTAGCGGGGGGGAATACAATGAGCAGTTCTTC. Protein: CASGLTTSGGEYNEQFF. The chain employs TRBV12-5 and TRBJ2-1; 14 nucleotides match TRBD2. The CDR3 contains 17 residues. Germline V gene data show CDR1 as LGHNT and CDR2 as FRNRAP. Trimming cost V 2 bases and J 4 bases; bases outside gene matches: 4. Drawing the rest from reference TRBV12-5 and TRBJ2-1, the complete variable domain is DARVTQTPRHKVTEMGQEVTMRCQPILGHNTVFWYRQTMMQGLELLAYFRNRAPLDDSGMPKDRFSAEMPDATLATLKIQPSEPRDSAVYFCASGLTTSGGEYNEQFFGPGTRLTVL.

The chain combines TRBV6-1 with TRBJ1-1, with D unclear. The CDR3 loop spans 13 amino acids. Germline V CDR1 and CDR2: MNHNS, SASEGT. V was trimmed by 3 bases and J by 7 bases, leaving 12 bases between them. The CDR3 DNA follows: TGTGCCAGCAGTGAGAGAGGAAACCTTGAAGCTTTCTTT. This translates into CASSERGNLEAFF.

The rearrangement uses TRBV3-1 (or the pseudogene TRBV3-2) and TRBJ1-4, with D tentatively TRBD1 (6 bases). The CDR3 covers 15 residues. V was trimmed by 8 bases and J by 8 bases, leaving 21 bases between them. CDR1 is LGHDT and CDR2 is YNNKEL in the germline V gene (reference sequence). The CDR3 nucleotides are TGTGCCAGCTCCATCTTGGGGGGGGGCCAGGAAAAACTGTTTTTT. Protein sequence: CASSILGGGQEKLFF.

The rearrangement links TRBV18 to TRBJ2-3, with D hard to call. The ends were cut back, 3 bases at V and 2 bases at J, with 15 bases in the middle. CDR3 size: 16 residues. Germline V gives CDR1 KGHSH, CDR2 LQKENI. The CDR3 protein is CASSPLGPRTTDTQYF. The CDR3 DNA sequence: TGTGCCAGCTCACCCCTCGGGCCCAGAACCACAGATACGCAGTATTTT.

The rearrangement joins TRBV19 to TRBJ2-5; 9 positions match TRBD1. CDR3 size: 14 residues. In germline, CDR1 is LNHDA, CDR2 SQIVND (reference sequence). V trimming: 5 bases; J trimming: 5 bases; junction bases outside the gene matches: 6. Written as DNA, the CDR3 is TGTGCCAGTAGTTCCTGGACAGGGGAGGAGACCCAGTACTTC. Amino acid sequence: CASSSWTGEETQYF.